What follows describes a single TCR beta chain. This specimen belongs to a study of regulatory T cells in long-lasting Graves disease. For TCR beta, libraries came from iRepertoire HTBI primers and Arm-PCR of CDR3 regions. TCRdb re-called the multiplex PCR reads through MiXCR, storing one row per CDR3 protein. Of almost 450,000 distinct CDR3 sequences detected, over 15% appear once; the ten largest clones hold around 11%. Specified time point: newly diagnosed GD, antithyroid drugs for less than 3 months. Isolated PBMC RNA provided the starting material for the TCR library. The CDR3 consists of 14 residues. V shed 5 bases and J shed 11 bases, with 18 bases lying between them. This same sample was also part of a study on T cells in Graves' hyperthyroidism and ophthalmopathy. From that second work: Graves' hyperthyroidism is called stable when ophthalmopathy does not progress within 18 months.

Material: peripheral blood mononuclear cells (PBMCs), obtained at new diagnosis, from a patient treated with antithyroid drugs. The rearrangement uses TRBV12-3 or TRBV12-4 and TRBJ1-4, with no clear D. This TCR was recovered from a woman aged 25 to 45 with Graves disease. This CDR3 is CASSATGIGRKLFF. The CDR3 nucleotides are TGTGCCAGCAGTGCAACCGGGATAGGGCGGAAACTGTTTTTT.